What follows is one TCR beta chain and its context. Its antigen is unidentified. The CDR3 has 14 amino acids. Germline lookup yields CDR1 SGDLS and CDR2 YYNGEE. The V gene end was trimmed by 1 base and the J gene end by 5 bases; junction bases not matched to a gene: 1. TCRdb independently ran MiXCR on the reads; one entry per CDR3 protein. The sample carries approximately 1,000,000 distinct CDR3 sequences, more than 25% recorded once. This sample is drawn from a study of T cell repertoires in cytomegalovirus infection. Study-level information: It can be stated that public TCR beta signatures indicated CMV infection as well as a matching HLA type.

This sequence originates from a human donor in good health (CMV status not recorded). Some clones in this sample may be carry-over from other donors' samples. J is TRBJ2-2 and V is TRBV9; 8 bases are a match to TRBD2. The sample here was cultured CD8+ T cells from PBMCs, taken from culture after CMV antigen stimulation. The CDR3 nucleotides read TGTGCCAGCAGCGTAAGCGGGGGAACCGGGGAGCTGTTTTTT. Its translation: CASSVSGGTGELFF.